Listed below are T cell receptor beta chains from one sample, sequenced in a study of cytomegalovirus exposure and HLA in healthy donors. Assay: immunoSEQ multiplex PCR; the TCRdb copy retains only in-frame clones and omits some. The sample carries over 45,000 clones, around 90% recorded once. Sequencing used PBMCs. These receptors originate from a woman between 25 and 40 years old in good health and CMV-seronegative. Both conserved end residues are part of each CDR3. A D gene is named only where the DNA matches it firmly. Some rows have no size entry. The others give once, few or many, or a class for an expanded clone.

CDR3aa: CASTGGPNVAAGNTIYF; CDR3nt: TGTGCCAGCACCGGGGGTCCGAATGTCGCCGCCGGTAACACCATATATTTT; j_gene: TRBJ1-3; abundance: -; d_gene: -; v_gene: TRBV2
CDR3aa: CASSQVNYLDTQYF; CDR3nt: TGCGCCAGCAGCCAAGTAAATTATCTAGATACGCAGTATTTT; j_gene: TRBJ2-3; abundance: -; d_gene: -; v_gene: TRBV4-1
CDR3aa: CAISGRELSTDTQYF; CDR3nt: TGTGCCATCAGCGGCCGGGAGCTCAGCACAGATACGCAGTATTTT; j_gene: TRBJ2-3; abundance: -; d_gene: -; v_gene: TRBV10-3
CDR3aa: CASSLPSGEGVYQQYF; CDR3nt: TGTGCCAGCAGTTTGCCCTCGGGGGAGGGGGTTTATCAGCAGTACTTC; j_gene: TRBJ2-7; abundance: -; d_gene: -; v_gene: TRBV27
CDR3aa: CSVVGDGSEQFF; CDR3nt: TGCAGCGTTGTTGGGGACGGGAGTGAGCAGTTCTTC; j_gene: TRBJ2-1; abundance: once; d_gene: -; v_gene: TRBV29-1
CDR3aa: CSVDPGTSAYNEQFF; CDR3nt: TGCAGCGTTGACCCTGGGACTAGCGCCTACAATGAGCAGTTCTTC; j_gene: TRBJ2-1; abundance: -; d_gene: TRBD2; v_gene: TRBV29-1
CDR3aa: CASSVLDTTEAFF; CDR3nt: TGTGCCAGCAGTGTCTTGGACACCACTGAAGCTTTCTTT; j_gene: TRBJ1-1; abundance: -; d_gene: -; v_gene: TRBV2
CDR3aa: CASSDHNYGYTF; CDR3nt: TGTGCCAGCAGTGACCATAACTATGGCTACACCTTC; j_gene: TRBJ1-2; abundance: -; d_gene: -; v_gene: TRBV2
CDR3aa: CASSLSNLWGTPQHF; CDR3nt: TGTGCCAGCAGTTTATCGAATCTATGGGGCACGCCCCAGCATTTT; j_gene: TRBJ1-5; abundance: -; d_gene: -; v_gene: TRBV27
CDR3aa: CASSLSDHRGYNEQFF; CDR3nt: TGTGCCAGCAGTTTATCGGACCACCGGGGTTACAATGAGCAGTTCTTC; j_gene: TRBJ2-1; abundance: -; d_gene: -; v_gene: TRBV28
CDR3aa: CASSVGGDQETQYF; CDR3nt: TGCGCCAGCAGTGTAGGAGGGGATCAAGAGACCCAGTACTTC; j_gene: TRBJ2-5; abundance: -; d_gene: -; v_gene: TRBV10-1
CDR3aa: CASSPGQGYGYTF; CDR3nt: TGTGCCAGCTCCCCGGGACAGGGGTATGGCTACACCTTC; j_gene: TRBJ1-2; abundance: -; d_gene: TRBD1; v_gene: TRBV18
CDR3aa: CASSEAALAGELQETQYF; CDR3nt: TGCGCCAGCAGTGAGGCGGCCCTAGCGGGAGAGTTACAAGAGACCCAGTACTTC; j_gene: TRBJ2-5; abundance: -; d_gene: TRBD2; v_gene: TRBV10-2
CDR3aa: CASSSPGQGWTSGSVYEQYF; CDR3nt: TGCGCCAGCAGCTCGCCGGGACAGGGTTGGACTAGCGGGAGTGTCTACGAGCAGTACTTC; j_gene: TRBJ2-7; abundance: -; d_gene: TRBD2; v_gene: TRBV5-1
CDR3aa: CASSLGAGVTSGANVLTF; CDR3nt: TGCGCCAGCAGCTTGGGGGCAGGGGTGACCTCTGGGGCCAACGTCCTGACTTTC; j_gene: TRBJ2-6; abundance: -; d_gene: -; v_gene: TRBV5-1
CDR3aa: CASSFRGEKLFF; CDR3nt: TGTGCCAGCAGTTTCAGGGGTGAAAAACTGTTTTTT; j_gene: TRBJ1-4; abundance: -; d_gene: -; v_gene: TRBV28
CDR3aa: CASSKNFYNEQFF; CDR3nt: TGTGCCAGTAGTAAGAACTTTTACAATGAGCAGTTCTTC; j_gene: TRBJ2-1; abundance: -; d_gene: -; v_gene: TRBV19
CDR3aa: CASSDRLTGELFF; CDR3nt: TGTGCCAGCAGTGACAGGCTCACCGGGGAGCTGTTTTTT; j_gene: TRBJ2-2; abundance: -; d_gene: -; v_gene: TRBV28
CDR3aa: CASSPEPRRETDTQYF; CDR3nt: TGTGCCAGCAGCCCAGAACCTCGGCGGGAGACAGATACGCAGTATTTT; j_gene: TRBJ2-3; abundance: -; d_gene: TRBD2; v_gene: TRBV14
CDR3aa: CASSRTSGSYEQYF; CDR3nt: TGTGCCAGCAGTCGGACTAGCGGGAGCTACGAGCAGTACTTC; j_gene: TRBJ2-7; abundance: -; d_gene: TRBD2; v_gene: TRBV27
CDR3aa: CASSDASGYTDTQYF; CDR3nt: TGTGCCAGCAGTGACGCTAGCGGCTACACAGATACGCAGTATTTT; j_gene: TRBJ2-3; abundance: -; d_gene: TRBD2; v_gene: TRBV6-1
CDR3aa: CALLAGRRETQYF; CDR3nt: TGTGCCTTACTAGCGGGACGGAGAGAGACCCAGTACTTC; j_gene: TRBJ2-5; abundance: few; d_gene: TRBD2; v_gene: TRBV2
CDR3aa: CASSQDRGANYGYTF; CDR3nt: TGTGCCAGCAGTCAGGACAGGGGTGCTAACTATGGCTACACCTTC; j_gene: TRBJ1-2; abundance: once; d_gene: TRBD1; v_gene: TRBV2
CDR3aa: CASSFRELLGNQPQHF; CDR3nt: TGTGCCAGCAGCTTCAGGGAATTGTTAGGCAACCAGCCCCAGCATTTT; j_gene: TRBJ1-5; abundance: -; d_gene: -; v_gene: TRBV5-6
CDR3aa: CASSLGTQAFSGANVLTF; CDR3nt: TGCGCCAGCAGCTTAGGCACCCAGGCCTTCTCTGGGGCCAACGTCCTGACTTTC; j_gene: TRBJ2-6; abundance: -; d_gene: -; v_gene: TRBV5-1
CDR3aa: CASRFLGQGLVSIQETQYF; CDR3nt: TGTGCCAGCAGGTTCCTCGGACAGGGTCTAGTTTCCATCCAAGAGACCCAGTACTTC; j_gene: TRBJ2-5; abundance: once; d_gene: TRBD1; v_gene: TRBV7-8
CDR3aa: CASTPLAGGTDTQYF; CDR3nt: TGTGCCAGCACTCCACTAGCGGGAGGCACAGATACGCAGTATTTT; j_gene: TRBJ2-3; abundance: -; d_gene: TRBD2; v_gene: TRBV27
CDR3aa: CASSPGLAGLAKDTQYF; CDR3nt: TGTGCCAGCAGCCCTGGACTAGCGGGGTTGGCAAAGGATACGCAGTATTTT; j_gene: TRBJ2-3; abundance: -; d_gene: TRBD2; v_gene: TRBV11-2
CDR3aa: CASSGGLAYTGELFF; CDR3nt: TGTGCCAGCAGTGGGGGACTAGCGTACACCGGGGAGCTGTTTTTT; j_gene: TRBJ2-2; abundance: -; d_gene: TRBD2; v_gene: TRBV9
CDR3aa: CASSYATGLVAGELFF; CDR3nt: TGTGCCAGCAGTTACGCGACAGGGCTCGTCGCCGGGGAGCTGTTTTTT; j_gene: TRBJ2-2; abundance: -; d_gene: TRBD1; v_gene: TRBV6-5
CDR3aa: CASSLYGTPFYF; CDR3nt: TGTGCCAGCAGCTTGTATGGGACACCATTTTACTTC; j_gene: TRBJ2-7; abundance: -; d_gene: -; v_gene: TRBV5-4
CDR3aa: CASTTGRNTEAFF; CDR3nt: TGTGCCAGCACCACAGGGCGAAACACTGAAGCTTTCTTT; j_gene: TRBJ1-1; abundance: -; d_gene: -; v_gene: TRBV6-5
CDR3aa: CASRGEGWEQYF; CDR3nt: TGTGCCAGCAGGGGAGAGGGTTGGGAGCAGTACTTC; j_gene: TRBJ2-7; abundance: -; d_gene: -; v_gene: TRBV6-1
CDR3aa: CASSGLAGAGTDTQYF; CDR3nt: TGCGCCAGCAGTGGTCTAGCGGGAGCCGGTACAGATACGCAGTATTTT; j_gene: TRBJ2-3; abundance: -; d_gene: TRBD2; v_gene: TRBV10-1
CDR3aa: CASSPITGTDTQYF; CDR3nt: TGTGCCAGCAGCCCTATAACAGGAACAGATACGCAGTATTTT; j_gene: TRBJ2-3; abundance: -; d_gene: -; v_gene: TRBV9
CDR3aa: CASSFPPGEGGQGEQYF; CDR3nt: TGTGCCAGCAGTTTTCCCCCGGGGGAGGGAGGCCAGGGCGAGCAGTACTTC; j_gene: TRBJ2-7; abundance: -; d_gene: TRBD2; v_gene: TRBV27
CDR3aa: CASSPTSGLYEQYF; CDR3nt: TGTGCCAGCTCACCGACTAGCGGGCTCTACGAGCAGTACTTC; j_gene: TRBJ2-7; abundance: once; d_gene: TRBD2; v_gene: TRBV18
CDR3aa: CASSTQRVPSGNTIYF; CDR3nt: TGTGCCAGCAGCACCCAGAGGGTCCCCTCTGGAAACACCATATATTTT; j_gene: TRBJ1-3; abundance: -; d_gene: -; v_gene: TRBV9
CDR3aa: CASSLSSDTLTDTQYF; CDR3nt: TGTGCCAGCAGCTTAAGTTCGGACACCTTGACAGATACGCAGTATTTT; j_gene: TRBJ2-3; abundance: -; d_gene: -; v_gene: TRBV7-8
CDR3aa: CASSPGTAAYEQYF; CDR3nt: TGTGCCAGCTCACCCGGGACAGCTGCCTACGAGCAGTACTTC; j_gene: TRBJ2-7; abundance: -; d_gene: TRBD1; v_gene: TRBV18
CDR3aa: CASRTRQGAGELFF; CDR3nt: TGTGCCAGCAGGACCCGACAGGGGGCCGGGGAGCTGTTTTTT; j_gene: TRBJ2-2; abundance: medium-sized; d_gene: TRBD1; v_gene: TRBV7-2
CDR3aa: CASSSPGAGGYIQYF; CDR3nt: TGTGCCAGCAGTTCTCCCGGGGCGGGAGGGTACATTCAGTACTTC; j_gene: TRBJ2-4; abundance: -; d_gene: TRBD2; v_gene: TRBV28
CDR3aa: CASSQDRDIDTQYF; CDR3nt: TGCGCCAGCAGCCAAGATCGAGATATAGATACGCAGTATTTT; j_gene: TRBJ2-3; abundance: -; d_gene: -; v_gene: TRBV4-3
CDR3aa: CASSLEGANTEAFF; CDR3nt: TGTGCCAGCAGCTTGGAGGGCGCGAACACTGAAGCTTTCTTT; j_gene: TRBJ1-1; abundance: -; d_gene: -; v_gene: TRBV7-8
CDR3aa: CASSVDSVNQPQHF; CDR3nt: TGTGCCAGCAGCGTGGACAGTGTCAATCAGCCCCAGCATTTT; j_gene: TRBJ1-5; abundance: -; d_gene: -; v_gene: TRBV9
CDR3aa: CASSQGQVSYEQYF; CDR3nt: TGCGCCAGCAGCCAAGGCCAGGTCTCCTACGAGCAGTACTTC; j_gene: TRBJ2-7; abundance: -; d_gene: -; v_gene: TRBV4-1
CDR3aa: CASSSSGSSSYEQYF; CDR3nt: TGTGCCAGCAGTTCTAGCGGGAGTAGCTCCTACGAGCAGTACTTC; j_gene: TRBJ2-7; abundance: -; d_gene: TRBD2; v_gene: TRBV28
CDR3aa: CASRASGSRNEQFF; CDR3nt: TGTGCCAGCAGGGCTAGCGGGAGTCGGAATGAGCAGTTCTTC; j_gene: TRBJ2-1; abundance: -; d_gene: TRBD2; v_gene: TRBV27
CDR3aa: CAISQAGSTDTQYF; CDR3nt: TGTGCCATCAGCCAAGCGGGAAGCACAGATACGCAGTATTTT; j_gene: TRBJ2-3; abundance: -; d_gene: TRBD2; v_gene: TRBV10-3
CDR3aa: CASSFGTDDGYTF; CDR3nt: TGTGCCAGCAGCTTCGGGACAGACGATGGCTACACCTTC; j_gene: TRBJ1-2; abundance: -; d_gene: TRBD1; v_gene: TRBV7-9
CDR3aa: CASSPQGTDLYNYGYTF; CDR3nt: TGTGCCAGCAGCCCCCAGGGGACAGATCTTTATAACTATGGCTACACCTTC; j_gene: TRBJ1-2; abundance: once; d_gene: TRBD1; v_gene: TRBV9
CDR3aa: CATSGTGPYEQYF; CDR3nt: TGTGCCACCTCCGGGACAGGTCCCTACGAGCAGTACTTC; j_gene: TRBJ2-7; abundance: -; d_gene: TRBD1; v_gene: TRBV2
CDR3aa: CASMVLLVAVQETQYF; CDR3nt: TGTGCCAGCATGGTTTTGTTGGTGGCGGTCCAAGAGACCCAGTACTTC; j_gene: TRBJ2-5; abundance: -; d_gene: -; v_gene: TRBV9
CDR3aa: CASSPTGSHQPQHF; CDR3nt: TGTGCCAGTAGTCCCACAGGGAGCCATCAGCCCCAGCATTTT; j_gene: TRBJ1-5; abundance: -; d_gene: -; v_gene: TRBV19
CDR3aa: CASSLAGDYGYTF; CDR3nt: TGTGCCAGCAGCTTAGCAGGGGACTATGGCTACACCTTC; j_gene: TRBJ1-2; abundance: -; d_gene: -; v_gene: TRBV13
CDR3aa: CASSPEGGTTDTQYF; CDR3nt: TGTGCCAGCAGCCCTGAGGGCGGTACCACAGATACGCAGTATTTT; j_gene: TRBJ2-3; abundance: -; d_gene: -; v_gene: TRBV11-2
CDR3aa: CASSLGGQGFWGYTF; CDR3nt: TGCGCCAGCAGCTTGGGGGGACAGGGATTTTGGGGCTACACCTTC; j_gene: TRBJ1-2; abundance: -; d_gene: TRBD1; v_gene: TRBV5-1
CDR3aa: CASSLNYGYTF; CDR3nt: TGTGCCAGCAGCCTAAACTATGGCTACACCTTC; j_gene: TRBJ1-2; abundance: -; d_gene: -; v_gene: TRBV6-1
CDR3aa: CASSPPRGGSNNEQFF; CDR3nt: TGTGCCAGCAGCCCCCCGAGGGGGGGGAGCAACAATGAGCAGTTCTTC; j_gene: TRBJ2-1; abundance: -; d_gene: -; v_gene: TRBV7-8